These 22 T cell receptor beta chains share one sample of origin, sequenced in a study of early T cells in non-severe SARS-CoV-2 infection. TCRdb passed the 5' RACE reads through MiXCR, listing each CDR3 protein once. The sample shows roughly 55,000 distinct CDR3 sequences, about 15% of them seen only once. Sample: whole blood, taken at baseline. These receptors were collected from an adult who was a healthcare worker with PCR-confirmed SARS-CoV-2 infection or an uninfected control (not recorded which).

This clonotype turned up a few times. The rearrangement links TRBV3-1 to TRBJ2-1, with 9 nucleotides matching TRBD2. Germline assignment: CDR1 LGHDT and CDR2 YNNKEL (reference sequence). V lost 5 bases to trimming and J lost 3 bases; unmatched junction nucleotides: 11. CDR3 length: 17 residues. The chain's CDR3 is CASSYPLLSGGYNEQFF. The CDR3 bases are TGTGCCAGCAGCTACCCCCTCCTTAGCGGGGGCTACAATGAGCAGTTCTTC.

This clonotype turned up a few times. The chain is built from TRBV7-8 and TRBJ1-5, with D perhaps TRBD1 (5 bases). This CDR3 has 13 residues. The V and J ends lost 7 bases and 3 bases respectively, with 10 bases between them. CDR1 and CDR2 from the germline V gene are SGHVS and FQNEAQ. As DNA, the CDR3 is TGTGCCAGCACCCGACAGCTCAATCAGCCCCAGCATTTT. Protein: CASTRQLNQPQHF. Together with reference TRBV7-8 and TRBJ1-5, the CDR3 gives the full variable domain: GAGVSQSPRYKVAKRGQDVALRCDPISGHVSLFWYQQALGQGPEFLTYFQNEAQLDKSGLPSDRFFAERPEGSVSTLKIQRTQQEDSAVYLCASTRQLNQPQHFGDGTRLSIL.

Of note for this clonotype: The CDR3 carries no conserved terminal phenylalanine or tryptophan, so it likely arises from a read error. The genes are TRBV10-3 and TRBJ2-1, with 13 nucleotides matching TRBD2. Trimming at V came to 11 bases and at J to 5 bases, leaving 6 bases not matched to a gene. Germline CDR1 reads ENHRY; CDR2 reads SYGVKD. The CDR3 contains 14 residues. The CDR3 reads CAASGLAGHNEQFL. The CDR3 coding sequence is TGTGCCGCTTCGGGACTAGCGGGGCACAATGAGCAGTTCTTA.

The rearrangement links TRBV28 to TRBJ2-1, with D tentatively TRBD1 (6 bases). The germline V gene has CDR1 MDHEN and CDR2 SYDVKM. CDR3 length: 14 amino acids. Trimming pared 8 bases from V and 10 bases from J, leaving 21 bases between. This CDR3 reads CASLESTGRGEQFF. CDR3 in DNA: TGTGCCAGCCTAGAAAGTACAGGGCGTGGGGAGCAGTTCTTC.

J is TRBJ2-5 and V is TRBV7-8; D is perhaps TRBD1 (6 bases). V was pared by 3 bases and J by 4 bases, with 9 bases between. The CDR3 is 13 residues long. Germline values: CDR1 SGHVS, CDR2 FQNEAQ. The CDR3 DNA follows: TGTGCCAGCAGCTTGAGGGGGTTAGAGACCCAGTACTTC. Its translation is CASSLRGLETQYF.

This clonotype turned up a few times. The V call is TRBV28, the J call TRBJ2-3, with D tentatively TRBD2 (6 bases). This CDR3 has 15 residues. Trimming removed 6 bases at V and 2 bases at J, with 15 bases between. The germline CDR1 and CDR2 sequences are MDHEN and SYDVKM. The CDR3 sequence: CASRRRELYTDTQYF. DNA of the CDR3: TGTGCCAGCAGAAGGCGGGAATTATACACAGATACGCAGTATTTT.

The CDR3 protein is CASSLEGPGNTIYF. CDR3 DNA: TGTGCCAGCAGCTTAGAGGGTCCTGGAAACACCATATATTTT. The gene calls are TRBV7-9 and TRBJ1-3, with no clear D. Germline V CDR1 and CDR2: SEHNR, FQNEAQ (reference sequence). The CDR3 spans 14 residues. The germline V and J ends were trimmed by 1 base and 2 bases, with 6 bases remaining between them. Together with reference TRBV7-9 and TRBJ1-3, the CDR3 gives the full variable domain: DTGVSQNPRHKITKRGQNVTFRCDPISEHNRLYWYRQTLGQGPEFLTYFQNEAQLEKSRLLSDRFSAERPKGSFSTLEIQRTEQGDSAMYLCASSLEGPGNTIYFGEGSWLTVV.

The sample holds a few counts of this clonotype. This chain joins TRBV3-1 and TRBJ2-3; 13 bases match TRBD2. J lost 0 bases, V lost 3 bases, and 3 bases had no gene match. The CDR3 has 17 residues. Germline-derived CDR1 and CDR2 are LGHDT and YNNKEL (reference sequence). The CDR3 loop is CASSHGLAGVSTDTQYF. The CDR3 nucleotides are TGTGCCAGCAGCCACGGACTAGCGGGAGTTAGCACAGATACGCAGTATTTT.

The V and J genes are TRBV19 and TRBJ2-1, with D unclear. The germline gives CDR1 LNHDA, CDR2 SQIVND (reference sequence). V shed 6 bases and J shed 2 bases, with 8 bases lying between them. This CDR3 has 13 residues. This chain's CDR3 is CASRSGPYNEQFF. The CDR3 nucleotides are TGTGCCAGTAGGTCCGGGCCCTACAATGAGCAGTTCTTC.

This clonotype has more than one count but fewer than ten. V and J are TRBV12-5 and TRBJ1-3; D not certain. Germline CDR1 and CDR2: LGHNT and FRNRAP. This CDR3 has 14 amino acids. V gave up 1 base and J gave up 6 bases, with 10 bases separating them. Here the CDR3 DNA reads TGTGCTAGTGGTTTGGGACTTAAGGAAAACACCATATATTTT. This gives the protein CASGLGLKENTIYF.

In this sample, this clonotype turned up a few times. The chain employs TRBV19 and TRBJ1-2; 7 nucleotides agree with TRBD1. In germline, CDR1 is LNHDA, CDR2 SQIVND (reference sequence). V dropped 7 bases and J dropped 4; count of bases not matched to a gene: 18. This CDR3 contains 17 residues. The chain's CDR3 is CASTYRDRTASFYGYTF. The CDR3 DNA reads TGTGCCAGTACCTACCGGGACAGAACCGCTTCCTTCTATGGCTACACCTTC.

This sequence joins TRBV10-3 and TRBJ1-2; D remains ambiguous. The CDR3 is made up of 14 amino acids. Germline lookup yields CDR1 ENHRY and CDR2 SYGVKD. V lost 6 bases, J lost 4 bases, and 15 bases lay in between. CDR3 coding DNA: TGTGCCATCAGGGAGGACCTCGATTCCTATGGCTACACCTTC. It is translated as CAIREDLDSYGYTF.

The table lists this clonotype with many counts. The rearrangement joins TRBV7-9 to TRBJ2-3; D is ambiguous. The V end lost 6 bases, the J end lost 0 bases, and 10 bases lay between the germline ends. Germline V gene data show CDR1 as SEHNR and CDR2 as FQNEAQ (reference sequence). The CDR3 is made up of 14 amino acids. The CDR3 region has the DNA TGTGCCAGCAGTCCCACCATGAGCACAGATACGCAGTATTTT. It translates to CASSPTMSTDTQYF.

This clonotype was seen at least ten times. In nucleotides, the CDR3 is TGTGCCAGCAGCTTAGGGGGTAGACAGTTGAACACTGAAGCTTTCTTT. Protein product: CASSLGGRQLNTEAFF. The V and J genes are TRBV7-8 and TRBJ1-1, with D perhaps matching TRBD1 (5 bases). Trimming shortened V by 1 base and J by 0 bases, and 12 bases separated the two germline ends. This CDR3 has 16 residues. Germline-derived CDR1 and CDR2 are SGHVS and FQNEAQ.

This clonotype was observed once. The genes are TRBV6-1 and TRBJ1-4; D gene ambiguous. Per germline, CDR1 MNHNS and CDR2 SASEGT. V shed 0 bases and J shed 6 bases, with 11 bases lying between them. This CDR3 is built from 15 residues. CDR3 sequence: CASSEALGLDEKLFF. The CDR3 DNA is TGTGCCAGCAGTGAAGCGTTAGGATTAGATGAAAAACTGTTTTTT.

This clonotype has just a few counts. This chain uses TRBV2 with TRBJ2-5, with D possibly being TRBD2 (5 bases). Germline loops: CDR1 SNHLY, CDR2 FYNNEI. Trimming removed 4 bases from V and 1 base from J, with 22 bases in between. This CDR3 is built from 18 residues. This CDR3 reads CASSGEETTRRPQETQYF. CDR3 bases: TGTGCCAGCAGTGGAGAGGAGACTACCAGAAGGCCCCAAGAGACCCAGTACTTC.

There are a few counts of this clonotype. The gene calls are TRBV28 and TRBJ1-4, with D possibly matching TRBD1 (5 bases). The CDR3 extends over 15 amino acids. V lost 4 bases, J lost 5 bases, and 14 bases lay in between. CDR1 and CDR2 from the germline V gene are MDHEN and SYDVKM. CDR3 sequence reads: CASSSIGTENEKLFF. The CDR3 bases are TGTGCCAGCAGTTCGATCGGGACTGAGAATGAAAAACTGTTTTTT.

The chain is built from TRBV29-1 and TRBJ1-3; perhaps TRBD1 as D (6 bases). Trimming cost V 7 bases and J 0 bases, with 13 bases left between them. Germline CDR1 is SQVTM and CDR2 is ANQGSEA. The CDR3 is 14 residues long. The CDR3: CSATGSFSGNTIYF. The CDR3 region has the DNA TGCAGCGCAACAGGGAGCTTCTCTGGAAACACCATATATTTT.

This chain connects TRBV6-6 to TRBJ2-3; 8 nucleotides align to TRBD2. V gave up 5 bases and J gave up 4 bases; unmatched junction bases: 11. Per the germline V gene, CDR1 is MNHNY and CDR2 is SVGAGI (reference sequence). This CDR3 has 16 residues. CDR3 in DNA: TGTGCCAGCAGTCCCCCCGGGGGGGGTCTCGCAGATACGCAGTATTTT. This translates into CASSPPGGGLADTQYF.

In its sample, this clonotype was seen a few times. The CDR3 loop is CASSLGQGAFSGANVLTF. CDR3 nucleotides: TGTGCCAGCAGTTTAGGACAGGGGGCATTCTCTGGGGCCAACGTCCTGACTTTC. This chain uses TRBV27 with TRBJ2-6; 11 positions match TRBD1. This CDR3 contains 18 residues. Germline CDR1 is MNHEY and CDR2 is SMNVEV (reference sequence). J was trimmed by 0 bases and V by 2 bases; bases with no gene match: 3.

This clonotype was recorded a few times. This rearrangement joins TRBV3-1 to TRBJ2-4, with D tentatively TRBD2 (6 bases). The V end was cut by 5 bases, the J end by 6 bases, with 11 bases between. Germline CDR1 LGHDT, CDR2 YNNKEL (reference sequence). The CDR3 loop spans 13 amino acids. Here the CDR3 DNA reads TGTGCCAGCAGCAACGGGGGAGGAAACATTCAGTACTTC. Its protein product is CASSNGGGNIQYF.

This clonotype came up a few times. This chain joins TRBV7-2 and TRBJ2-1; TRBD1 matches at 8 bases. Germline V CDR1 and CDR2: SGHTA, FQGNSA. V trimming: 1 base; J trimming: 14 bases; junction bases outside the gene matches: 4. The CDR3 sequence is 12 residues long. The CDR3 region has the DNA TGTGCCAGCAGCTTAGAGCAGGGGGCGGAGTTCTTC. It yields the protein CASSLEQGAEFF. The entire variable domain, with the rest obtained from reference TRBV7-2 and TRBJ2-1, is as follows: GAGVSQSPSNKVTEKGKDVELRCDPISGHTALYWYRQSLGQGLEFLIYFQGNSAPDKSGLPSDRFSAERTGGSVSTLTIQRTQQEDSAVYLCASSLEQGAEFFGPGTRLTVL.